This T cell receptor beta chain was captured in a study of technical replicates of blood from a few donors. The germline V gene has CDR1 MDHEN and CDR2 SYDVKM. The CDR3 sequence is 12 residues long. Trimming left V 1 base short and J 3 bases short, with 3 bases between. Libraries were prepared by immunoSEQ multiplex PCR; TCRdb keeps only in-frame clonotypes and omits some of them. Of about 76,000 clones in the sample, approximately 96% were seen once. The sample consisted of T cells isolated from PBMCs. The origin of this receptor is a human donor in good health. This chain connects TRBV28 to TRBJ2-5; D unresolved. CDR3 loop: CASSLSKETQYF. For the CDR3, the DNA is TGTGCCAGCAGTTTATCCAAAGAGACCCAGTACTTC.